The clone carrying this TCR beta chain was picked up one time. The target antigen is unknown. Different DNA sequences within this sample yield the same CDR3. These data are taken from a study of cytomegalovirus exposure and HLA in healthy donors. Study-wide results and caveats: CMV serostatus was the only recorded immune exposure for donors. Reports credit the classifier with highly specific, highly sensitive diagnosis of cytomegalovirus status.

It was with 60 Vbeta and 13 Jbeta primers that the PCR ran. Libraries were prepared by immunoSEQ multiplex PCR; TCRdb keeps only in-frame clonotypes and omits some of them. Among 310,000 or so clones, approximately 90% were seen once, and the ten largest hold 2% to 3%. The CDR3 is 13 residues long. CDR1 is SNHLY, CDR2 FYNNEI, per germline. The V and J ends lost 2 bases and 3 bases respectively, with 8 bases between them. This chain joins TRBV2 and TRBJ2-7; a weak D match, TRBD2 (5 bases). The sequence was obtained from a young woman in good health and CMV-seronegative. Sequencing input: PBMCs. Written as DNA, the CDR3 is TGTGCCAGCAGTGAAACGGGAAACTACGAGCAGTACTTC. Translation: CASSETGNYEQYF. Full variable domain (missing parts from reference TRBV2 and TRBJ2-7): EPEVTQTPSHQVTQMGQEVILRCVPISNHLYFYWYRQILGQKVEFLVSFYNNEISEKSEIFDDQFSVERPDGSNFTLKIRSTKLEDSAMYFCASSETGNYEQYFGPGTRLTVT.